The T cell receptor (beta chain) described here comes from a study of STAT5B mutations in CD4+ large granular lymphocyte leukemia. Points from the study as a whole: Without putative leukemic clones, patient CD4-sorted repertoires remained more clonal than healthy CD4+ repertoires. No patients shared main leukemic clonotypes, though roughly 25% appeared at low frequency elsewhere. Top patient clones used TRBV06 genes more often: 8/27 versus 2/35 in controls.

Concerning this clone: Its antigen is currently unknown.

Sequencing was at survey level. Generated by immunoSEQ multiplex PCR, the TCRdb table keeps only in-frame clones and is missing some. The table records about 24,000 clones, 72% of them present only once. The CDR3 sequence is 16 residues long. V lost 1 base and J 7 bases, leaving 17 bases between the germline ends. CDR1 SGHVS and CDR2 FNYEAQ come from the germline V gene. Material: CD4+ T cells from blood buffy coats. The chain joins TRBV7-6 to TRBJ1-5; TRBD1 is a possible D gene (5 bases). The TCR sequence derives from a human donor in good health. The CDR3 region is CASSLGSRGVGQPQHF. CDR3 in DNA: TGTGCCAGCAGCTTAGGTAGTAGAGGGGTAGGGCAGCCCCAGCATTTT.